The 3 T cell receptor beta chains reported below all come from one sample, sequenced in a study of blood T cell repertoires in COVID-19. The assay was immunoSEQ multiplex PCR, and TCRdb's table has in-frame clones only and misses some. The sample lists roughly 340,000 clones, around nine tenths occurring once. The sequenced sample consisted of peripheral blood. The receptors shown here come from a young woman who had recovered from COVID-19.

J is TRBJ1-3 and V is TRBV19; 7 bases map to TRBD1. The CDR3 extends over 14 amino acids. Germline V gene data show CDR1 as LNHDA and CDR2 as SQIVND (reference sequence). V trimming: 8 bases; J trimming: 1 base; junction bases outside the gene matches: 5. The CDR3 region is CASCQQGSGNTIYF. For the CDR3, the DNA is TGTGCCAGTTGCCAACAGGGGTCTGGAAACACCATATATTTT.

V is TRBV11-3 and J is TRBJ2-3; D gene unclear. The CDR3 runs to 17 residues. The V end lost 1 base, the J end lost 1 base, and 15 bases lay between the germline ends. Germline V CDR1 and CDR2: SGHNT, YENEEA. DNA of the CDR3: TGTGCCAGCAGCTTAGGGCTCCTCCATCAAGGCACAGATACGCAGTATTTT. Translated: CASSLGLLHQGTDTQYF.

This chain connects TRBV15 to TRBJ2-3; possible D gene TRBD2, 6 bases. This CDR3 is built from 15 residues. The V end lost 5 bases, the J end lost 6 bases, and 18 bases lay between the germline ends. Per the germline V gene, CDR1 is LNHNV and CDR2 is YYDKDF (reference sequence). CDR3 DNA sequence: TGTGCCACCAGCTACCTGCAGGGTGGGGGGGATACGCAGTATTTT. As protein: CATSYLQGGGDTQYF.